This T cell receptor (beta chain) was recorded in a study of technical replicates of blood from a few donors (TCRdb year 2017). The germline V gene (reference sequence) gives CDR1 as SGHKS and CDR2 as YYEKEE. The CDR3 covers 11 residues, taking in both the cysteine and the phenylalanine. Just CDR3 DNA is preserved here, 33 bases in frame from base 1. A distance of 8 bases separates the germline ends of V and J, which lose 1 base and 15 bases respectively. Notes on this clone: No cognate antigen has been identified for it. Base quality data are lacking; no much larger clone is found one base away.

The library was made by the immunoSEQ multiplex PCR assay. The table was pulled from immuneACCESS by TCRdb, which kept in-frame rearrangements only. Such tables lose some clones; where checked, under half of the loss comes from unresolved V genes, and the rest has no known cause. The sample data list roughly 60,000 clones, and about 86% of these were observed just once. About 5.5% of the sample rests with the top ten. The sample taken for sequencing was PBMCs. The rearranged segments are TRBV5-5 and TRBJ1-6, with an unclear D gene assignment. This clonotype was obtained from a human donor in good health. Some clones in this sample may be carry-over from other donors' samples. CDR3 loop: CASSLTGILHF. The DNA is TGTGCCAGCAGCTTGACTGGTATCCTCCACTTT.